This T cell receptor (beta chain) was recorded in a study of T-cell memory formation after mild COVID-19. This clonotype has a handful of counts. The CDR3 has 18 residues. V lost 6 bases and J lost 0, with 22 bases in between. MiXCR was run by TCRdb on the 5' RACE reads, yielding one entry per CDR3 protein. Of hundreds of thousands of distinct CDR3 sequences listed, roughly 17% are singletons. The receptor comes from a man younger than 35 who had mild COVID-19 (a few samples of this study predate the infection). Cell type and time point are not known. The chain joins TRBV12-3 or TRBV12-4 to TRBJ2-3; D may be TRBD2 (6 bases). The sequenced sample was PBMCs or a T cell subset sorted from them (not recorded which). CDR3 bases: TGTGCCAGCAGGAACCCCCCTGTGGGGGGACCTAGCACAGATACGCAGTATTTT. The encoded protein is CASRNPPVGGPSTDTQYF.